Each of the 32 T cell receptor beta chains below was sequenced from the same sample in a study of shared clonotypes between healthy human individuals. CD45RO-negative cells were positively selected for CCR7, leaving out terminally differentiated effector memory CD45RA+ cells. Profiled with immunoSEQ multiplex PCR; TCRdb holds only in-frame clones, not every one. Of hundreds of thousands of clones in the sample, approximately 95% are singletons; the top ten hold about 0.11%. Sequenced sample: naive CD8+ T cells sorted from blood. These receptors originate from a woman in her thirties in good health.

This chain links TRBV7-9 with TRBJ2-1; D unclear. This CDR3 comprises 12 residues. Trimming shortened V by 3 bases and J by 5 bases, and 5 bases separated the two germline ends. Germline loops: CDR1 SEHNR, CDR2 FQNEAQ (reference sequence). The CDR3: CASSFFDNEQFF. The CDR3 nucleotides are TGTGCCAGCAGCTTTTTCGACAATGAGCAGTTCTTC.

The V and J genes are TRBV20-1 and TRBJ1-2, with D uncertain. Germline lookup yields CDR1 DFQATT and CDR2 SNEGSKA (reference sequence). Trimming removed 3 bases from V and 6 bases from J, with 8 bases in between. This CDR3 has 11 amino acids. The chain's CDR3 is CSARKTHGYTF. For the CDR3, the DNA is TGCAGTGCTAGGAAAACTCATGGCTACACCTTC.

This clone was counted only a few times. The chain has TRBV7-9 and TRBJ2-7, with 7 positions matching TRBD1. The trim removed 2 bases at V and 0 bases at J, leaving 4 bases unmatched. The CDR3 is made up of 15 amino acids. CDR1 is SEHNR, CDR2 FQNEAQ, per germline (reference sequence). The DNA for the CDR3 is TGTGCCAGCAGCTTACTTGGACAGGACTCCTACGAGCAGTACTTC. Translating gives CASSLLGQDSYEQYF.

The chain links TRBV11-3 to TRBJ1-5; TRBD1 might be the D (6 bases). This CDR3 contains 15 residues. Germline V gives CDR1 SGHNT, CDR2 YENEEA. Trimming left V 5 bases short and J 10 bases short, with 21 bases between. DNA for the CDR3: TGTGCCAGCAGCACCCCCCCGGGGGCAGCCGATCCCCAGCATTTT. It yields the protein CASSTPPGAADPQHF.

This chain connects TRBV11-2 to TRBJ1-1; D perhaps matches TRBD1 (5 bases). V lost 1 base and J 3 bases, leaving 15 bases between the germline ends. This CDR3 spans 16 amino acids. Germline-derived CDR1 and CDR2 are SGHAT and FQNNGV. CDR3 in amino acids: CASSLVGEGKDTEAFF. The CDR3 nucleotides are TGTGCCAGCAGCTTAGTTGGTGAGGGGAAGGACACTGAAGCTTTCTTT.

This clone has a single count. The CDR3: CASSQVRGLDYTGELFF. DNA for the CDR3: TGTGCCAGCAGCCAAGTCAGGGGGTTGGATTACACCGGGGAGCTGTTTTTT. The chain uses TRBV4-2 and TRBJ2-2; 7 bases match TRBD1. Germline assignment: CDR1 LGHNA and CDR2 YNFKEQ. The J segment lost 3 bases and the V segment lost 1 base, leaving 8 bases of the junction unmatched. The CDR3 consists of 17 residues.

The chain employs TRBV2 and TRBJ2-2, with D possibly matching TRBD1 (6 bases). With 6 bases removed from V and 2 bases from J, the gap between germline ends came to 13 bases. Germline V gene lookup returns CDR1 SNHLY and CDR2 FYNNEI. The CDR3 consists of 15 residues. The CDR3 coding sequence is TGTGCCAGCAGCTACAGGGTTGGTAACACCGGGGAGCTGTTTTTT. As protein: CASSYRVGNTGELFF.

CDR3 amino acids: CATSSNGGPGETQYF. As DNA, the CDR3 is TGTGCCACCAGCAGTAACGGGGGCCCGGGGGAGACCCAGTACTTC. The V and J genes are TRBV15 and TRBJ2-5; D could derive from TRBD1 or TRBD2 (6 bases each). This CDR3 comprises 15 residues. CDR1 and CDR2 from the germline V gene are LNHNV and YYDKDF (reference sequence). The germline V and J ends were trimmed by 3 bases and 5 bases, with 16 bases remaining between them.

The genes are TRBV28 and TRBJ1-2; D unresolved. Trimming cost V 6 bases and J 4 bases, with 12 bases left between them. Germline V gene sequence: CDR1 MDHEN, CDR2 SYDVKM. There are 13 residues in the CDR3. The CDR3 sequence: CASRRAVGYGYTF. The CDR3 DNA reads TGTGCCAGCAGGAGGGCTGTTGGCTATGGCTACACCTTC.

The gene calls are TRBV27 and TRBJ2-1, with D unclear. From germline, CDR1 is MNHEY and CDR2 SMNVEV (reference sequence). Between the trimmed V and J ends, which lost 2 bases and 4 bases, there was a span of 12 bases. The length of the CDR3 is 15 residues. DNA of the CDR3: TGTGCCAGCAGTTTAGCGGCCCTAAGTTACAATGAGCAGTTCTTC. Translating it yields CASSLAALSYNEQFF.

The CDR3 DNA sequence: TGTGCCAGCAGCTTAGTAGTTTCCGGGGAGCTGTTTTTT. Amino acids: CASSLVVSGELFF. The genes are TRBV7-6 and TRBJ2-2; the D is unclear. The germline V and J ends were trimmed by 1 base and 6 bases, with 6 bases remaining between them. Germline CDR1 SGHVS, CDR2 FNYEAQ. The CDR3 is 13 residues long.

This chain joins TRBV5-1 and TRBJ1-2, with a possible D match to TRBD1 (6 bases). The CDR3 spans 13 residues. Between the trimmed V and J ends, which lost 1 base and 4 bases, there was a span of 8 bases. CDR1 is SGHRS and CDR2 is YFSETQ in the germline V gene. The CDR3 here is CASSLSGAYGYTF. DNA of the CDR3: TGCGCCAGCAGCTTGTCAGGGGCCTATGGCTACACCTTC.

The rearrangement uses TRBV27 and TRBJ2-3; possibly TRBD1 or TRBD2 for D (5 bases each). Trimming removed 5 bases from V and 2 bases from J, with 14 bases in between. This CDR3 comprises 15 residues. Germline values: CDR1 MNHEY, CDR2 SMNVEV (reference sequence). The CDR3 loop reads CASSPRDGNTDTQYF. CDR3 nucleotides: TGTGCCAGCAGTCCCCGGGACGGAAACACAGATACGCAGTATTTT.

V and J are TRBV7-9 and TRBJ2-3; 10 nucleotides agree with TRBD2. The CDR3 extends over 15 amino acids. The V gene's germline CDR1 is SEHNR and CDR2 FQNEAQ (reference sequence). Trimming at V came to 6 bases and at J to 3 bases, leaving 6 bases not matched to a gene. The DNA for the CDR3 is TGTGCCAGCAGTCCAACTAGCGGGATAACAGATACGCAGTATTTT. It encodes CASSPTSGITDTQYF.

The rearrangement uses TRBV7-9 and TRBJ2-7; D is possibly TRBD2 (6 bases). The V gene lost 2 bases and the J gene lost 7 bases, with 24 bases spanning the gap. Germline CDR1 is SEHNR and CDR2 is FQNEAQ (reference sequence). This CDR3 region has 17 residues. This chain's CDR3 is CASSLIWLGLAPSEQYF. CDR3 sequence (DNA): TGTGCCAGCAGCTTAATTTGGCTCGGGCTAGCGCCCTCAGAGCAGTACTTC.

J is TRBJ2-7 and V is TRBV27; maybe TRBD2 (5 bases). The CDR3 is 15 amino acids. The V end was cut by 3 bases, the J end by 2 bases, with 14 bases between. CDR1 and CDR2 (germline): MNHEY, SMNVEV (reference sequence). CDR3 region: CASSFSLARTYEQYF. In DNA, the CDR3 is TGTGCCAGCAGTTTTAGTTTAGCGCGGACCTACGAGCAGTACTTC.

The chain is built from TRBV7-8 and TRBJ1-3, with a possible D match to TRBD1 (6 bases). V lost 5 bases and J 3 bases, leaving 14 bases between the germline ends. The CDR3 is made up of 15 amino acids. CDR1 SGHVS and CDR2 FQNEAQ come from the germline V gene. The chain's CDR3 is CASSDQTGLGNTIYF. CDR3 nucleotide sequence: TGTGCCAGCAGCGACCAGACAGGCCTTGGAAACACCATATATTTT.

J is TRBJ2-5 and V is TRBV14, with D perhaps matching TRBD2 (6 bases). The J call may not be correct, given that the DNA end is closer to TRBJ2-7. The CDR3 covers 17 residues. Germline CDR1 is SGHDN and CDR2 is FVKESK. As DNA, the CDR3 is TGTGCCAGCAGCCAAGAGGAATGGGGGGAGGCTTTTTACGAGCAGTACTTC. Translation gives CASSQEEWGEAFYEQYF.

The CDR3 here is CASTLLVGFGNTIYF. For the CDR3, the DNA is TGTGCCAGCACTTTACTGGTGGGGTTTGGAAACACCATATATTTT. V is TRBV6-1 and J is TRBJ1-3; no clear D. Germline CDR1 and CDR2: MNHNS and SASEGT. This CDR3 region has 15 residues. V was pared by 7 bases and J by 3 bases, with 16 bases between.

The chain couples TRBV7-3 to TRBJ2-4, with 7 positions matching TRBD1. Germline trimming cut 0 bases from V and 8 bases from J; bases unmatched to any gene: 4. Looked up from germline, CDR1 is SGHTA and CDR2 is FQGTGA. The CDR3 loop spans 14 amino acids. CDR3 in DNA: TGTGCCAGCAGCTTAACAGGGGGCAGCGACATTCAGTACTTC. Its translation is CASSLTGGSDIQYF.

This sequence joins TRBV27 and TRBJ2-7, with a possible D match to TRBD2 (6 bases). V lost 6 bases and J 2 bases, leaving 17 bases between the germline ends. Germline CDR1 and CDR2: MNHEY and SMNVEV (reference sequence). This CDR3 has 15 amino acids. The CDR3: CASSTFASAAYEQYF. In nucleotides, the CDR3 is TGTGCCAGCAGCACCTTCGCTAGCGCCGCCTACGAGCAGTACTTC.

The CDR3: CASSVRQKDNTGELFF. CDR3 DNA: TGTGCCAGCAGCGTAAGGCAGAAGGACAACACCGGGGAGCTGTTTTTT. V and J are TRBV9 and TRBJ2-2; D call uncertain. The CDR3 has 16 residues. Deletions cut 1 base from V and 2 bases from J, with 12 bases between. Germline V lookup: CDR1 SGDLS, CDR2 YYNGEE.

The genes are TRBV19 and TRBJ2-7, with 9 bases fitting TRBD1. The CDR3 consists of 14 residues. CDR1 and CDR2 (germline): LNHDA, SQIVND (reference sequence). V was clipped by 7 bases and J by 2 bases; unmatched bases: 6. The CDR3 nucleotides read TGTGCCAGTACCGGGACAGGGACTCCCTACGAGCAGTACTTC. Translation gives CASTGTGTPYEQYF.

The CDR3 sequence: CASSWMRGTDTQYF. CDR3 in DNA: TGTGCCAGCAGTTGGATGCGGGGCACAGATACGCAGTATTTT. The rearrangement uses TRBV27 and TRBJ2-3, with a weak D call TRBD2 (5 bases). This CDR3 has 14 amino acids. Germline values: CDR1 MNHEY, CDR2 SMNVEV (reference sequence). V dropped 4 bases and J dropped 1 base, with 9 bases sitting between them.

V and J are TRBV28 and TRBJ2-7, with 15 bases lining up with TRBD2. CDR3 length: 16 residues. The V gene's germline CDR1 is MDHEN and CDR2 SYDVKM. Losses at the gene ends were 5 bases for V and 1 base for J; bases not matched to a gene: 3. This CDR3 reads CASSAGLAGGSYEQYF. CDR3 sequence (DNA): TGTGCCAGCAGTGCGGGACTAGCGGGAGGATCCTACGAGCAGTACTTC.

The chain joins TRBV4-1 to TRBJ1-4; unclear D gene. This CDR3 has 15 amino acids. Trimming pared 0 bases from V and 7 bases from J, leaving 12 bases between. Germline CDR1 reads MGHRA; CDR2 reads YSYEKL. The CDR3 region is CASSQDPVAPEKLFF. In DNA form, the CDR3 reads TGCGCCAGCAGCCAAGATCCGGTGGCTCCTGAAAAACTGTTTTTT.

In its sample, this clone was seen once. The V gene is TRBV18, the J gene TRBJ2-7; 9 bases agree with TRBD2. V was pared by 3 bases and J by 4 bases, with 7 bases of the junction left unmatched. CDR1 and CDR2 (germline): KGHSH, LQKENI. This CDR3 is 15 amino acids long. The chain's CDR3 is CASSPGASGDYEQYF. CDR3 bases: TGTGCCAGCTCACCCGGGGCTAGCGGGGATTACGAGCAGTACTTC.

This clone is a singleton in its sample. The V call is TRBV7-9, the J call TRBJ1-4; maybe TRBD1 (6 bases). The CDR3 length is 13 residues. Looked up from germline, CDR1 is SEHNR and CDR2 is FQNEAQ (reference sequence). V was cut by 9 bases and J by 4 bases, with 12 bases left in between. As DNA, the CDR3 is TGTGCCAGTAAACGAGGGGGTAATGAAAAACTGTTTTTT. This encodes CASKRGGNEKLFF.

Worth noting for this clone: Compared with germline, one end of the junction differs, possibly owing to a read error. This rearrangement joins TRBV29-1 to TRBJ1-4; D uncertain. The germline V gene has CDR1 SQVTM and CDR2 ANQGSEA. The CDR3 is made up of 12 amino acids. In DNA, the CDR3 is TGCAGCGTTGAAGATCTTAATATGGGAGAAATTTTT. This codes for CSVEDLNMGEIF.

The genes are TRBV28 and TRBJ1-1; unclear D gene. The V end lost 3 bases, the J end lost 4 bases, and 12 bases lay between the germline ends. Germline CDR1 is MDHEN and CDR2 is SYDVKM. CDR3 length: 14 amino acids. The CDR3 region has the DNA TGTGCCAGCAGTTTCCCTACCCGGACCACTGAAGCTTTCTTT. Protein product: CASSFPTRTTEAFF. Complete variable domain (other parts from reference TRBV28 and TRBJ1-1): DVKVTQSSRYLVKRTGEKVFLECVQDMDHENMFWYRQDPGLGLRLIYFSYDVKMKEKGDIPEGYSVSREKKERFSLILESASTNQTSMYLCASSFPTRTTEAFFGQGTRLTVV.

In the case of this clone: In the same sample, other DNA sequences code for this CDR3. The V and J genes are TRBV9 and TRBJ2-7; D unresolved. V lost 0 bases, J lost 0 bases, and 4 bases lay in between. CDR1 is SGDLS, CDR2 YYNGEE, per germline. This CDR3 spans 13 amino acids. The CDR3 DNA follows: TGTGCCAGCAGCGTAGGCGGCTCCTACGAGCAGTACTTC. Translated, it gives CASSVGGSYEQYF.

The CDR3 sequence: CASSIPGSGANVLTF. The DNA of the CDR3 is TGTGCCAGTAGTATCCCCGGGTCTGGGGCCAACGTCCTGACTTTC. This chain joins TRBV19 and TRBJ2-6, with D unclear. Trimming left V 3 bases short and J 1 base short, with 7 bases between. The CDR3 runs to 15 residues. The germline V gene encodes CDR1 LNHDA and CDR2 SQIVND (reference sequence). Full variable domain (outside the CDR3, taken from reference TRBV19 and TRBJ2-6): DGGITQSPKYLFRKEGQNVTLSCEQNLNHDAMYWYRQDPGQGLRLIYYSQIVNDFQKGDIAEGYSVSREKKESFPLTVTSAQKNPTAFYLCASSIPGSGANVLTFGAGSRLTVL.